The T cell receptor beta chain under discussion was sequenced for a study of T cells in Graves' hyperthyroidism and ophthalmopathy. Findings of the study overall: Stable hyperthyroidism and ophthalmopathy were separated using 13 V-J signatures. The model foresaw ophthalmopathy a median 6.5 months prior to onset.

Hyperthyroidism had been newly diagnosed in patients aged 18 to 65, and its duration was under 2 months. Diagnoses rested on clinical symptoms, serum thyroxine and TRAb, thyroid ultrasound and orbital computed tomography. From germline, CDR1 is SGHNT and CDR2 YYREEE (reference sequence). With V trimmed by 3 bases and J by 6 bases, 7 bases remained unmatched. The CDR3 covers 15 residues. TCR beta CDR3 region amplification was performed from RNA transcripts. Researchers ran a first-round RT-PCR on the TCR CDR3 using the HTBI primer set. TCRdb passed the multiplex PCR reads through MiXCR, listing each CDR3 protein once. The repertoire holds about 590,000 distinct CDR3 sequences, with around a sixth as singletons. As regards this clonotype: Its antigen is undetermined.

The receptor was isolated from a young woman with Graves' hyperthyroidism. V usage is TRBV5-4 and J usage is TRBJ2-1, with 9 nucleotides matching TRBD2. Source material: blood. Here the CDR3 DNA reads TGTGCCAGCAGCTCGCGGGGGGGAATAGGCAATGAGCAGTTCTTC. Amino acids: CASSSRGGIGNEQFF.